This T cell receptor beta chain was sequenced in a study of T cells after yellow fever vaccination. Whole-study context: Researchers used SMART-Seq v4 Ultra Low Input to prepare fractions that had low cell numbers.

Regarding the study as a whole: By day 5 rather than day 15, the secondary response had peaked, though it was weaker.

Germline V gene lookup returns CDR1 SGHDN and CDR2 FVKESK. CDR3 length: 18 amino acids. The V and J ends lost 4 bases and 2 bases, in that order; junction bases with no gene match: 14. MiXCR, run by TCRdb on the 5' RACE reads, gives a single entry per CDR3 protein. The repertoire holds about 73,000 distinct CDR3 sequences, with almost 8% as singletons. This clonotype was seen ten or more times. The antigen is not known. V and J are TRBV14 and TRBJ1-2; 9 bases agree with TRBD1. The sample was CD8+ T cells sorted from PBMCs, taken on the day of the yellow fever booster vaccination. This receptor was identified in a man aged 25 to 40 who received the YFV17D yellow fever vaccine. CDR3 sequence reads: CASSPPGRFDRGNYGYTF. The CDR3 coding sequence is TGTGCCAGCAGCCCCCCCGGCAGGTTCGACAGGGGGAACTATGGCTACACCTTC.